This TCR beta chain was retrieved from a study of T cells in localized non-small cell lung cancer. The repertoire was sequenced with immunoSEQ multiplex PCR; TCRdb's copy has only in-frame clones and lacks some. The repertoire holds thousands of clones, with approximately 15% as singletons. The CDR3 totals 14 residues. The V and J ends lost 6 bases and 7 bases, in that order; junction bases with no gene match: 11. Germline V gene sequence: CDR1 MDHEN, CDR2 SYDVKM. This chain joins TRBV28 and TRBJ1-2; 7 positions match TRBD1. This TCR was sampled from a male donor aged 60 or over with stage II squamous cell lung carcinoma. The source material was normal lung tissue next to the tumor, sampled before any cancer treatment. This chain's CDR3 is CASRPTGAVGGYTF. As DNA, the CDR3 is TGTGCCAGCAGGCCTACAGGGGCCGTGGGTGGCTACACCTTC.